This entry concerns a single T cell receptor beta chain. Sequencing was performed with immunoSEQ multiplex PCR; in TCRdb, only in-frame clones are kept and a portion is missing. The sample has more than 95,000 clones, about 89% seen once; the top ten hold under 8.5%. The sample comes from a study of T cell responses to AZD1222 COVID-19 vaccine. CDR1 KGHSH and CDR2 LQKENI come from the germline V gene. The CDR3 has 14 residues. V was trimmed by 2 bases and J by 5 bases, leaving 13 bases between them. The input for sequencing was peripheral blood, taken on day 0 of AZD1222 vaccination. The sequence derives from an adult in good health. This chain connects TRBV18 to TRBJ2-7, with no clear D. As DNA, the CDR3 is TGTGCCAGCTCACCAAACAGTCTAAGGGACGAGCAGTACTTC. Translating it yields CASSPNSLRDEQYF.